This T cell receptor (beta chain) derives from a study of OX40 agonist ivuxolimab in advanced cancers. Points from the study as a whole: The work left the antigen specificity of expanded peripheral T cells undetermined.

Comment on this clone: The antigen is undetermined.

The CDR3 covers 14 residues. The V segment lost 5 bases and the J segment 5 bases; nucleotides outside the gene matches: 8. Germline CDR1 and CDR2: SGHTA and FQGTGA. Only in-frame clones appear in the TCRdb table, and some are missing; sequencing was by immunoSEQ multiplex PCR. Of roughly 120,000 clones listed, approximately 89% are singletons. The TCR sequence derives from an adult with an advanced solid tumor such as melanoma, head and neck, liver or kidney cancer. The sample consisted of CD4+ or CD8+ T cells sorted from blood, taken in a trial of the OX40 agonist ivuxolimab. The chain links TRBV7-3 to TRBJ2-5, with TRBD1 matching 7 bases. CDR3 region: CASSLTGDVETQYF. In DNA, the CDR3 is TGTGCCAGCAGCCTTACAGGGGACGTGGAGACCCAGTACTTC.